This TCR beta chain stems from a study of spatial heterogeneity in lung cancer. At the level of the study: The mean occurrence of each unique TCR and UMI combination in raw reads exceeded eight. Study-wide findings and caveats: Relative to follow-up, resection was when ubiquitous expanded tumor TCRs appeared more in blood.

Concerning this clonotype itself: What it binds is unknown.

Using its own MiXCR run on the 5' RACE reads, TCRdb lists one record per CDR3 protein. Counted here are around 41,000 distinct CDR3 sequences, 6.5% to 7% occurring once; the ten biggest clones make up around 43%. Indicated time point: sample taken at primary tumor resection. Whole RNA was taken from tumor, nontumor lung or frozen PBMC; it was then sequenced unsorted. Germline CDR1 is DFQATT and CDR2 is SNEGSKA (reference sequence). Trimming removed 2 bases from V and 0 bases from J, with 10 bases in between. The CDR3 is 14 residues long. The J gene is TRBJ1-1, the V gene TRBV20-1, with D hard to call. The sample here was PBMCs, taken at surgery. This sequence was found in a female donor with early-stage non-small cell lung cancer. The CDR3 reads CSARSVYMNTEAFF. The DNA of the CDR3 is TGCAGTGCTAGATCGGTCTACATGAACACTGAAGCTTTCTTT.